The source of this TCR beta chain is a study of cytomegalovirus exposure and HLA in healthy donors. About this clone itself: The target antigen is unknown.

Losses at the gene ends were 2 bases for V and 4 bases for J; bases not matched to a gene: 6. Germline CDR1 and CDR2: SGHTA and FQGNSA. The CDR3 is 15 amino acids. General study points: An observed cluster of highly shared sequence variants was recorded as a likely sequencing artifact. In an earlier analysis, in some 500 donors, most V segments appeared productive either ~87% or ~30% of the time.

13 Jbeta primers and 60 Vbeta primers were used for the PCR. Sequenced by immunoSEQ multiplex PCR; TCRdb stores in-frame clones only, minus some. Of 130,000 or so clones in the sample, 61% were seen once. The sequenced material came from PBMCs. The TCR originated in a male donor in good health and CMV-seronegative. The chain employs TRBV7-2 and TRBJ1-1; 8 positions agree with TRBD1. CDR3 loop: CASSLLTGGVTEAFF. The CDR3 coding sequence is TGTGCCAGCAGCTTACTAACAGGGGGTGTCACTGAAGCTTTCTTT.